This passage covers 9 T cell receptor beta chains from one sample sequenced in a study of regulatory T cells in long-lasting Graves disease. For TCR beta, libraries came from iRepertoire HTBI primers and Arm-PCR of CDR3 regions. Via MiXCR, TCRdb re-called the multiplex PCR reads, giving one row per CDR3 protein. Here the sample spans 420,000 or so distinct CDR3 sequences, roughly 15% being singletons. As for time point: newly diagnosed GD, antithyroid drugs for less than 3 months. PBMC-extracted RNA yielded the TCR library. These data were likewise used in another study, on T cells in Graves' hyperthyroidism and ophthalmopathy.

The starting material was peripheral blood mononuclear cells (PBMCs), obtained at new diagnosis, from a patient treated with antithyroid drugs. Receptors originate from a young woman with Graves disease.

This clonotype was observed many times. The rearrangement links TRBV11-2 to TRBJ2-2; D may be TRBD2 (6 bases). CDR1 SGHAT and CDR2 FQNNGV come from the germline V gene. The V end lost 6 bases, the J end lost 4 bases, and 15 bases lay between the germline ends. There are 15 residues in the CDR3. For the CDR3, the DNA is TGTGCCAGCAGATCCCCGGGAGAGCTCACCGGGGAGCTGTTTTTT. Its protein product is CASRSPGELTGELFF.

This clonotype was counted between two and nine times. This CDR3 is CASSLSRQPPAYF. The CDR3 DNA follows: TGTGCCAGCAGTTTATCTCGGCAGCCCCCCGCCTACTTC. The chain carries TRBV27 and TRBJ2-7; no reliable D call. Trimming removed 0 bases at V and 13 bases at J, with 16 bases between. Germline lookup yields CDR1 MNHEY and CDR2 SMNVEV (reference sequence). The CDR3 consists of 13 residues.

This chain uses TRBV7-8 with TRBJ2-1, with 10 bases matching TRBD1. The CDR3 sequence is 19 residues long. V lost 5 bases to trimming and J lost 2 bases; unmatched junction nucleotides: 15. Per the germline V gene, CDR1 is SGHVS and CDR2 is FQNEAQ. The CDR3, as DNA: TGTGCCAGCAGCCACACCCGGGACAGGGGTTTCGTGCCCTACAATGAGCAGTTCTTC. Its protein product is CASSHTRDRGFVPYNEQFF.

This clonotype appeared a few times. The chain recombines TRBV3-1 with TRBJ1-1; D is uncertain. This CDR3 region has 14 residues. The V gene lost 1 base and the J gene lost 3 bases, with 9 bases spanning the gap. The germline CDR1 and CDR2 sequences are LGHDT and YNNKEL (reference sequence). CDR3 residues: CASSQGWRDTEAFF. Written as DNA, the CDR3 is TGTGCCAGCAGCCAAGGGTGGCGGGACACTGAAGCTTTCTTT.

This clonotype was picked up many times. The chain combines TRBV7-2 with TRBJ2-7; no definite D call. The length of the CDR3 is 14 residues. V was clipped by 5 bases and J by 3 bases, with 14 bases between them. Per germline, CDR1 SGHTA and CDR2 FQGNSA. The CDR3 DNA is TGTGCCAGCAGCCCCGACGGCAGCCACTACGAGCAGTACTTC. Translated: CASSPDGSHYEQYF.

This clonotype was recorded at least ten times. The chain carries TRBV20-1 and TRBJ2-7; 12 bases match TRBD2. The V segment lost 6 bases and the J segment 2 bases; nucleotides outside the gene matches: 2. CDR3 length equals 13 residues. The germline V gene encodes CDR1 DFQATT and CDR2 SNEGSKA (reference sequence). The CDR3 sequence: CSARLAGAYEQYF. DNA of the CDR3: TGCAGTGCCAGACTAGCGGGAGCCTACGAGCAGTACTTC.

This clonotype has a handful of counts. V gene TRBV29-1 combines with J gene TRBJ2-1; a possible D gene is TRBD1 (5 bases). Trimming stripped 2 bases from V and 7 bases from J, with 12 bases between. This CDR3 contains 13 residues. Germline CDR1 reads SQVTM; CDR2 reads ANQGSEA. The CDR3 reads CSVEKVRVNEQFF. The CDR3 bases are TGCAGCGTTGAAAAAGTCAGGGTGAATGAGCAGTTCTTC.

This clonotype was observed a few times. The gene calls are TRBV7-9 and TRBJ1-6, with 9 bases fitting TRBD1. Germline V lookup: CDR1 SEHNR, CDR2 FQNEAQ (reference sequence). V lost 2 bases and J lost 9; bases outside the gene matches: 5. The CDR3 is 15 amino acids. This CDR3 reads CASSLTGTGSSPLHF. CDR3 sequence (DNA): TGTGCCAGCAGCTTAACCGGGACAGGGAGTTCACCCCTCCACTTT.

The CDR3, as DNA: TGCGCCAGCAGCCACGGGACATCCTACGAGCAGTACTTC. It encodes CASSHGTSYEQYF. This chain connects TRBV4-1 to TRBJ2-7, with D perhaps matching TRBD1 (6 bases). The length of the CDR3 is 13 residues. Germline V lookup: CDR1 MGHRA, CDR2 YSYEKL. Trimming stripped 3 bases from V and 1 base from J, with 7 bases between.